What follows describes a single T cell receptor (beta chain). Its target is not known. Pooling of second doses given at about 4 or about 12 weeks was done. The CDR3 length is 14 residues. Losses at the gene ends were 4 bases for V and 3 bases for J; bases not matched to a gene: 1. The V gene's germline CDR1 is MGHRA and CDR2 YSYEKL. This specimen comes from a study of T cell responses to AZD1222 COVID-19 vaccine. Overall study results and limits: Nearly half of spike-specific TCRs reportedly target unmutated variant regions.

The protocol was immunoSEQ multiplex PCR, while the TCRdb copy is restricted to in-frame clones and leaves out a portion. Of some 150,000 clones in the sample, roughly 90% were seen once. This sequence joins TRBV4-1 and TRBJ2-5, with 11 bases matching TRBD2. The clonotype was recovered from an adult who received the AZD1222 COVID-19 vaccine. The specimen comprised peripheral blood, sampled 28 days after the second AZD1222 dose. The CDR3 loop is CASSRGLAEETQYF. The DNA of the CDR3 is TGCGCCAGCAGCCGGGGACTAGCGGAAGAGACCCAGTACTTC.